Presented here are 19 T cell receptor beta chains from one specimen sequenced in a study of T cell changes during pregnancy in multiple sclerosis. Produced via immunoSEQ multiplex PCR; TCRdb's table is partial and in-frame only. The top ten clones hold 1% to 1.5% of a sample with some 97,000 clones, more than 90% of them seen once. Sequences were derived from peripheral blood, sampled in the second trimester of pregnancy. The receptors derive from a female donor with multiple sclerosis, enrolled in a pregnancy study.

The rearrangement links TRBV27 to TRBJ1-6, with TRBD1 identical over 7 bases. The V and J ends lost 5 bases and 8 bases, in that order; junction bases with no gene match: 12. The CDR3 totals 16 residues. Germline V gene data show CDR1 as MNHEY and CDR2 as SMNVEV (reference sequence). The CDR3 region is CASSPGGWGEDSPLHF. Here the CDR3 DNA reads TGTGCCAGCAGTCCAGGGGGATGGGGAGAAGATTCACCCCTCCACTTT.

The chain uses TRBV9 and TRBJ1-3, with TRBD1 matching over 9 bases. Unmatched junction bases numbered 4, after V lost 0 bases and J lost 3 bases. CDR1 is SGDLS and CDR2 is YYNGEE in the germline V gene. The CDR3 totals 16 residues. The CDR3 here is CASSVGTGGGGNTIYF. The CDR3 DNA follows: TGTGCCAGCAGCGTAGGAACAGGGGGCGGTGGAAACACCATATATTTT.

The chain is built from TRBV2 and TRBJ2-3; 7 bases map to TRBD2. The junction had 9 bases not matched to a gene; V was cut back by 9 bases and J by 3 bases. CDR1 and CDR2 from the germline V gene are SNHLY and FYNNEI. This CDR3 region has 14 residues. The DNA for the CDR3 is TGTGCCAGGAGTTCTAGCGGCCGTACAGATACGCAGTATTTT. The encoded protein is CARSSSGRTDTQYF.

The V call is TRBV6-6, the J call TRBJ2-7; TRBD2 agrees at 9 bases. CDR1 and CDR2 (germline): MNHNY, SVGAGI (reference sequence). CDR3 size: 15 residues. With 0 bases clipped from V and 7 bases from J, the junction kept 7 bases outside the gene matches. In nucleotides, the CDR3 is TGTGCCAGCAGTTACTCAGGGCTAGCGGGGCCAGAGCAGTACTTC. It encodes CASSYSGLAGPEQYF.

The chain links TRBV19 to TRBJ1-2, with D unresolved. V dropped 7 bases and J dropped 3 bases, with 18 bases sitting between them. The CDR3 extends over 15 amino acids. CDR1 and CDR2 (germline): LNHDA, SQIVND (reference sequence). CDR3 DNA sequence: TGTGCCAGTACCAAAACGACCCGGGGTGACTATGGCTACACCTTC. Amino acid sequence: CASTKTTRGDYGYTF.

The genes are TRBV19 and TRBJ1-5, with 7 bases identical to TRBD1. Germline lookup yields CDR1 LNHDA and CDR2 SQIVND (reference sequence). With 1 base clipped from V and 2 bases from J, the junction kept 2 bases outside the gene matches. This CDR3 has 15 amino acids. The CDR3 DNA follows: TGTGCCAGTAGTATAGTCCAGGGGGGCAATCAGCCCCAGCATTTT. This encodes CASSIVQGGNQPQHF. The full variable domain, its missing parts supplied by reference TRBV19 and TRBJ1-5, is DGGITQSPKYLFRKEGQNVTLSCEQNLNHDAMYWYRQDPGQGLRLIYYSQIVNDFQKGDIAEGYSVSREKKESFPLTVTSAQKNPTAFYLCASSIVQGGNQPQHFGDGTRLSIL.

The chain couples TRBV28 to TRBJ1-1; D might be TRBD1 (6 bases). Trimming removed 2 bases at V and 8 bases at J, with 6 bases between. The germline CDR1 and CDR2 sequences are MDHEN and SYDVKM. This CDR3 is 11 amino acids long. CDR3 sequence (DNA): TGTGCCAGCAGTTTAACAGGGGAAGCTTTCTTT. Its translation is CASSLTGEAFF.

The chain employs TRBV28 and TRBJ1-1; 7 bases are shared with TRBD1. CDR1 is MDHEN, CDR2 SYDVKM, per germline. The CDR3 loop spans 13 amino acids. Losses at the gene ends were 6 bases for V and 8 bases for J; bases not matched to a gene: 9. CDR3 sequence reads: CASSSPDRVEAFF. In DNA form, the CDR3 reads TGTGCCAGCAGCTCTCCAGACAGGGTAGAAGCTTTCTTT.

The CDR3 nucleotides are TGTGCCAGCAGCTTAGTACAAACGAACACCGGGGAGCTGTTTTTT. Translation: CASSLVQTNTGELFF. This chain links TRBV7-9 with TRBJ2-2; D is undetermined. The germline V and J ends were trimmed by 1 base and 0 bases, with 6 bases remaining between them. The CDR3 is 15 residues long. CDR1 and CDR2 from the germline V gene are SEHNR and FQNEAQ (reference sequence).

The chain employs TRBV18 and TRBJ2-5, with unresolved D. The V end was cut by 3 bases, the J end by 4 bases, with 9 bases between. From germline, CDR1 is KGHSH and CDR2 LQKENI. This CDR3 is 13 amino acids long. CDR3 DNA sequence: TGTGCCAGCTCACCGGCAGGCAGAGAGACCCAGTACTTC. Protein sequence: CASSPAGRETQYF.

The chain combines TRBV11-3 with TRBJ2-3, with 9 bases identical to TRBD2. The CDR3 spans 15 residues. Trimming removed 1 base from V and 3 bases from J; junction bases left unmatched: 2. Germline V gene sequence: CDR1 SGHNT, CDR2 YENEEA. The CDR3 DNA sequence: TGTGCCAGCAGCTTAGCCCTAGCGGGGACAGATACGCAGTATTTT. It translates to CASSLALAGTDTQYF.

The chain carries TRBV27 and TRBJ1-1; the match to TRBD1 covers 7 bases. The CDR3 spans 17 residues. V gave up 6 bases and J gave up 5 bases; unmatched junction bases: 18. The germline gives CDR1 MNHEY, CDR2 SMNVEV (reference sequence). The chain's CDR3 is CASRTTGTDIAGTEAFF. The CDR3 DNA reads TGTGCCAGCAGGACAACCGGGACAGACATCGCCGGGACTGAAGCTTTCTTT.

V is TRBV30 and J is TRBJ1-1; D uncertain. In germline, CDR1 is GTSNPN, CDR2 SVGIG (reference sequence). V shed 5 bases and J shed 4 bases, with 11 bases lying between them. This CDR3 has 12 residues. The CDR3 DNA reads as TGTGCCTGGTCACCCAGGATCACTGAAGCTTTCTTT. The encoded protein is CAWSPRITEAFF. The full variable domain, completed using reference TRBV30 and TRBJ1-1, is SQTIHQWPATLVQPVGSPLSLECTVEGTSNPNLYWYRQAAGRGLQLLFYSVGIGQISSEVPQNLSASRPQDRQFILSSKKLLLSDSGFYLCAWSPRITEAFFGQGTRLTVV.

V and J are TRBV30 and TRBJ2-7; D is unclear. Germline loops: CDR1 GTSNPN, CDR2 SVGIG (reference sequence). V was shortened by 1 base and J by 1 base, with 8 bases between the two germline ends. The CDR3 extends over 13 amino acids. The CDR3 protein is CAWSGGRSYEQYF. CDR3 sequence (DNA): TGTGCCTGGAGTGGTGGCCGTTCCTACGAGCAGTACTTC.

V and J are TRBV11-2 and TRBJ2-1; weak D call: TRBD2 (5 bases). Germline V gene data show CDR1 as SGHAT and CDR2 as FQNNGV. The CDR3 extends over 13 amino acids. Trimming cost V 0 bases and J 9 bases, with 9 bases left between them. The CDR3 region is CASSLELGIEQFF. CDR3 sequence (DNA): TGTGCCAGCAGCTTAGAACTAGGCATTGAGCAGTTCTTC.

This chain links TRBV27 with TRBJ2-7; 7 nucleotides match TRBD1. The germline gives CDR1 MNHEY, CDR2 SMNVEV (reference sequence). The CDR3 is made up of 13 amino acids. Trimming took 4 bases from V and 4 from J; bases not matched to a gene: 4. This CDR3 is CASSSKGAYEQYF. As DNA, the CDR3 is TGTGCCAGCAGTTCTAAGGGGGCGTACGAGCAGTACTTC.

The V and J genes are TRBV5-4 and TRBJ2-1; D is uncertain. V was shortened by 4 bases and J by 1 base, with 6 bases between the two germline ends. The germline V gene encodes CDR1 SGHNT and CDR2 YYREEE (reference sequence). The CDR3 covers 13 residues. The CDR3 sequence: CASSKRSYNEQFF. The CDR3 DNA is TGTGCCAGCAGCAAGCGTTCCTACAATGAGCAGTTCTTC.

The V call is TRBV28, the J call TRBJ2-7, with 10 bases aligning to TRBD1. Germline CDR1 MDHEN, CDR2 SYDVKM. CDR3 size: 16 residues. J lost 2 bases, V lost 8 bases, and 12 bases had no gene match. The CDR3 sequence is CASYQSGGTGAYEQYF. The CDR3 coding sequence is TGTGCCAGCTACCAGTCTGGCGGGACAGGGGCCTACGAGCAGTACTTC.

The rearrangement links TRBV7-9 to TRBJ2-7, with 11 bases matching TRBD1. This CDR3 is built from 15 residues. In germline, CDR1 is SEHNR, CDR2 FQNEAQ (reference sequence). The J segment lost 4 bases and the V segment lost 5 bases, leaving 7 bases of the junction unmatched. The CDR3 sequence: CASSLGQGAVYEQYF. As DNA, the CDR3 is TGTGCCAGCAGCCTCGGACAGGGGGCCGTATACGAGCAGTACTTC.